The 30 T cell receptor beta chains reported below all come from one sample, sequenced in a study of T cell repertoires in cytomegalovirus infection. TCRdb re-derived calls from the reads in MiXCR, one entry per CDR3 protein. The sample lists 800,000 to 950,000 distinct CDR3 sequences, approximately 32% occurring once. The antigens for these receptors are not known. The sample was cultured CD8+ T cells from PBMCs, taken from culture after CMV antigen stimulation. These receptors were collected from a human donor in good health (CMV status not recorded). Some clones in this sample may be carry-over from other donors' samples.

This CDR3 is CASSVAGQGTTRNQPQHF. The CDR3 DNA reads as TGTGCCAGCAGCGTAGCTGGACAGGGGACGACGCGGAATCAGCCCCAGCATTTT. The chain joins TRBV9 to TRBJ1-5, with 9 bases aligning to TRBD1. CDR1 and CDR2 from the germline V gene are SGDLS and YYNGEE. Losses at the gene ends were 0 bases for V and 4 bases for J; bases not matched to a gene: 11. The CDR3 runs to 18 residues. Complete variable domain (other parts from reference TRBV9 and TRBJ1-5): DSGVTQTPKHLITATGQRVTLRCSPRSGDLSVYWYQQSLDQGLQFLIQYYNGEERAKGNILERFSAQQFPDLHSELNLSSLELGDSALYFCASSVAGQGTTRNQPQHFGDGTRLSIL.

V and J are TRBV19 and TRBJ1-1; possible D gene TRBD1, 6 bases. The V gene's germline CDR1 is LNHDA and CDR2 SQIVND (reference sequence). Trimming left V 5 bases short and J 0 bases short, with 13 bases between. The CDR3 has 15 residues. The CDR3 DNA is TGTGCCAGTAGTTGGACAGCAAGATTGAACACTGAAGCTTTCTTT. Translating gives CASSWTARLNTEAFF.

V usage is TRBV19 and J usage is TRBJ2-2; D may be TRBD1 (6 bases). V lost 5 bases, J lost 5 bases, and 15 bases lay in between. The CDR3 sequence is 15 residues long. The germline gives CDR1 LNHDA, CDR2 SQIVND (reference sequence). For the CDR3, the DNA is TGTGCCAGTAGTGGTGTGACAGGAGGAACCGGGGAGCTGTTTTTT. Its translation: CASSGVTGGTGELFF.

This clonotype has just a few counts. This sequence joins TRBV5-4 and TRBJ1-6; 7 bases map to TRBD1. This CDR3 contains 15 residues. CDR1 is SGHNT, CDR2 YYREEE, per germline (reference sequence). V lost 0 bases, J lost 10 bases, and 7 bases stayed unmatched. The DNA for the CDR3 is TGTGCCAGCAGCTTGGCGGGCAGGGGGGACTCACCCCTCCACTTT. This encodes CASSLAGRGDSPLHF.

This chain uses TRBV9 with TRBJ2-1; D is undetermined. Germline loops: CDR1 SGDLS, CDR2 YYNGEE. The CDR3 is 15 amino acids. The V end lost 0 bases, the J end lost 3 bases, and 10 bases lay between the germline ends. Here the CDR3 reads CASSVVPSSYNEQFF. The CDR3 DNA sequence: TGTGCCAGCAGCGTAGTTCCCTCCAGCTACAATGAGCAGTTCTTC.

The V call is TRBV10-3, the J call TRBJ2-5; D may be TRBD1 (5 bases). Deletions cut 6 bases from V and 0 bases from J, with 11 bases between. The CDR3 has 14 amino acids. Germline CDR1 and CDR2: ENHRY and SYGVKD. The CDR3 protein is CAISNDSHQETQYF. Here the CDR3 DNA reads TGTGCCATCAGCAACGACAGCCACCAAGAGACCCAGTACTTC.

The J gene is TRBJ2-7, the V gene TRBV5-4; no definite D call. This CDR3 has 15 amino acids. Trimming removed 0 bases at V and 0 bases at J, with 10 bases between. Germline CDR1 is SGHNT and CDR2 is YYREEE (reference sequence). The CDR3 DNA reads as TGTGCCAGCAGCTTGGAGGCAGGATACTCCTACGAGCAGTACTTC. It translates to CASSLEAGYSYEQYF.

This chain joins TRBV6-2 or TRBV6-3 and TRBJ2-1; 8 bases map to TRBD1. Per germline, CDR1 MNHEY and CDR2 SVGEGT. This CDR3 spans 15 amino acids. V shed 6 bases, J shed 5 bases, and the junction held 9 bases outside the gene matches. CDR3 region: CASRSPGTGDNEQFF. The CDR3 DNA follows: TGTGCCAGCAGAAGTCCCGGGACAGGTGACAATGAGCAGTTCTTC.

This clonotype was counted many times. V gene TRBV7-8 combines with J gene TRBJ1-5; D unclear. The germline gives CDR1 SGHVS, CDR2 FQNEAQ. This CDR3 has 15 amino acids. The V gene lost 3 bases and the J gene lost 5 bases, with 14 bases spanning the gap. The CDR3 loop is CASSFWGRGDQPQHF. The DNA of the CDR3 is TGTGCCAGCAGCTTCTGGGGTCGCGGGGATCAGCCCCAGCATTTT.

The chain is built from TRBV29-1 and TRBJ2-5; 7 bases fit TRBD1. The J segment lost 4 bases and the V segment lost 1 base, leaving 6 bases of the junction unmatched. The CDR3 length is 14 residues. Germline V gives CDR1 SQVTM, CDR2 ANQGSEA. CDR3 bases: TGCAGCGTTGAAGGTCGGACAGGAGGAGAGACCCAGTACTTC. Residues: CSVEGRTGGETQYF.

This clonotype was recorded a few times. CDR3 nucleotide sequence: TGTGCCAGCAGCATAGACAGGGGGCGAGGGACTGAAGCTTTCTTT. Translating gives CASSIDRGRGTEAFF. V usage is TRBV7-2 and J usage is TRBJ1-1, with 10 bases matching TRBD1. This CDR3 spans 15 amino acids. CDR1 is SGHTA, CDR2 FQGNSA, per germline. The trim removed 5 bases at V and 5 bases at J, leaving 8 bases unmatched.

This clonotype was seen ten or more times. This chain uses TRBV7-9 with TRBJ1-5; no clear D gene. Germline values: CDR1 SEHNR, CDR2 FQNEAQ (reference sequence). V dropped 5 bases and J dropped 2 bases, with 10 bases sitting between them. This CDR3 contains 14 residues. The CDR3 region has the DNA TGTGCCAGCAGCCAAGACACTGGCAATCAGCCCCAGCATTTT. The encoded protein is CASSQDTGNQPQHF.

The chain links TRBV27 to TRBJ1-2; D is unclear. Trimming shortened V by 5 bases and J by 9 bases, and 22 bases separated the two germline ends. The CDR3 spans 15 residues. Germline V lookup: CDR1 MNHEY, CDR2 SMNVEV (reference sequence). The CDR3 is CASSRDVGQLWSYTF. CDR3 in DNA: TGTGCCAGCAGTCGAGACGTCGGGCAACTATGGAGCTACACCTTC.

With regard to this clonotype: The CDR3 does not close with the conserved phenylalanine or tryptophan, likely indicating a read error. V and J are TRBV9 and TRBJ1-2, with 7 bases lining up with TRBD1. Germline V gene data show CDR1 as SGDLS and CDR2 as YYNGEE. The junction had 15 bases not matched to a gene; V was cut back by 3 bases and J by 7 bases. CDR3 size: 16 residues. The CDR3 loop is CASSEGTWEGASGYTS. CDR3 sequence (DNA): TGTGCCAGCAGCGAGGGGACCTGGGAGGGGGCAAGTGGCTACACCTCC.

The V gene is TRBV7-8, the J gene TRBJ1-5, with a weak D call TRBD1 (5 bases). The CDR3 covers 14 residues. Trimming removed 4 bases at V and 0 bases at J, with 7 bases between. Germline CDR1 is SGHVS and CDR2 is FQNEAQ. CDR3 DNA sequence: TGTGCCAGCAGCTCGGACAATAGCAATCAGCCCCAGCATTTT. Protein: CASSSDNSNQPQHF.

The chain couples TRBV6-5 to TRBJ2-5, with TRBD1 identical over 7 bases. V lost 2 bases to trimming and J lost 0 bases; unmatched junction nucleotides: 3. The germline CDR1 and CDR2 sequences are MNHEY and SVGAGI. This CDR3 is 15 amino acids long. The CDR3 sequence: CASSYGTAYQETQYF. The CDR3 DNA reads as TGTGCCAGCAGTTACGGGACAGCCTACCAAGAGACCCAGTACTTC.

This clonotype showed up just a few times. V usage is TRBV6-1 and J usage is TRBJ1-1, with 7 positions matching TRBD1. This CDR3 has 14 amino acids. After removal of 6 bases from V and 4 bases from J, the junction contained 8 bases not matched to a gene. The V gene's germline CDR1 is MNHNS and CDR2 SASEGT. CDR3 region: CASSSRGALTEAFF. Written as DNA, the CDR3 is TGTGCCAGCAGCTCCAGGGGGGCGCTCACTGAAGCTTTCTTT.

This clonotype was found a few times. An end of the junction does not agree with germline; a read error may underlie this. The chain is built from TRBV7-7 and TRBJ2-1; TRBD2 might be the D (6 bases). CDR1 SSHAT and CDR2 FNYEAQ come from the germline V gene (reference sequence). The CDR3 totals 14 residues. The CDR3 loop is CASSTSAGNNEQFF. The CDR3 DNA reads as TGTGCTAGCAGCACCTCCGCGGGGAACAATGAGCAGTTCTTC.

A few counts support this clonotype. The CDR3 is CASSLERVDTQYF. CDR3 nucleotides: TGTGCCAGCAGCTTAGAGAGAGTGGATACGCAGTATTTT. This chain connects TRBV7-2 to TRBJ2-3; the D is unclear. Trimming removed 1 base at V and 6 bases at J, with 8 bases between. Germline V gene sequence: CDR1 SGHTA, CDR2 FQGNSA. The CDR3 runs 13 residues.

This chain connects TRBV4-3 to TRBJ2-6; D gene uncertain. Germline assignment: CDR1 LGHNA and CDR2 YSLEER. V dropped 0 bases and J dropped 1 base, with 4 bases sitting between them. There are 15 residues in the CDR3. The CDR3 sequence: CASSQDSSGANVLTF. The CDR3 coding sequence is TGCGCCAGCAGCCAAGACAGTTCTGGGGCCAACGTCCTGACTTTC.

In its sample, this clonotype was seen a few times. The V gene is TRBV12-3 or TRBV12-4, the J gene TRBJ1-4, with D tentatively TRBD1 (5 bases). This CDR3 is built from 15 residues. Trimming took 6 bases from V and 5 from J, leaving 16 bases between them. The CDR3 sequence: CASRGSARENEKLFF. DNA of the CDR3: TGTGCCAGCAGGGGGTCGGCCAGGGAAAATGAAAAACTGTTTTTT.

This clonotype was found a few times. The V gene is TRBV4-1, the J gene TRBJ2-1, with TRBD1 matching over 8 bases. Per the germline V gene, CDR1 is MGHRA and CDR2 is YSYEKL. Trimming cost V 6 bases and J 0 bases; bases outside gene matches: 19. This CDR3 spans 20 amino acids. The CDR3 sequence is CASSGDWDRRFISSYNEQFF. CDR3 sequence (DNA): TGCGCCAGCAGTGGGGATTGGGACAGGAGATTTATTTCCTCCTACAATGAGCAGTTCTTC.

This clonotype was seen once. This sequence joins TRBV6-1 and TRBJ2-1, with 8 bases lining up with TRBD2. The CDR3 is 10 amino acids. CDR1 MNHNS and CDR2 SASEGT come from the germline V gene. Trimming took 11 bases from V and 7 from J; bases not matched to a gene: 1. This CDR3 reads CACGRNEQFF. The CDR3 nucleotides read TGTGCCTGCGGGAGGAATGAGCAGTTCTTC.

The rearrangement links TRBV29-1 to TRBJ2-2, with D perhaps matching TRBD2 (6 bases). The V and J ends lost 3 bases and 2 bases respectively, with 13 bases between them. CDR1 SQVTM and CDR2 ANQGSEA come from the germline V gene. The CDR3 is made up of 15 amino acids. Here the CDR3 reads CSVDAPGLNTGELFF. CDR3 nucleotide sequence: TGCAGCGTTGATGCGCCGGGACTCAACACCGGGGAGCTGTTTTTT.

The chain recombines TRBV7-6 with TRBJ2-7, with TRBD2 matching 9 bases. V was pared by 4 bases and J by 4 bases, with 8 bases of the junction left unmatched. From germline, CDR1 is SGHVS and CDR2 FNYEAQ. The CDR3 totals 15 residues. CDR3 nucleotide sequence: TGTGCCAGCAGCTCACAAGGTAGCGGGGGTTACGAGCAGTACGTC. Protein product: CASSSQGSGGYEQYV.

This clonotype appeared a few times. The V call is TRBV10-2, the J call TRBJ1-6, with no clear D. V dropped 3 bases and J dropped 7 bases, with 10 bases sitting between them. This CDR3 has 14 amino acids. Germline V gives CDR1 WSHSY, CDR2 SAAADI. Here the CDR3 DNA reads TGCGCCAGCAGTGATCCGGGTACGAATTCACCCCTCCACTTT. This gives the protein CASSDPGTNSPLHF.

V and J are TRBV27 and TRBJ2-7; tentatively, D is TRBD2 (6 bases). This CDR3 comprises 13 residues. Per germline, CDR1 MNHEY and CDR2 SMNVEV (reference sequence). V shed 6 bases and J shed 7 bases, with 16 bases lying between them. CDR3 protein: CASRPLGEVEQYV. The CDR3 DNA reads as TGTGCCAGCAGGCCTCTGGGGGAGGTTGAGCAGTACGTC.

The chain has TRBV19 and TRBJ1-4, with TRBD1 matching 8 bases. Per germline, CDR1 LNHDA and CDR2 SQIVND (reference sequence). The CDR3 contains 14 residues. J gave up 9 bases and V 8 bases, and 11 bases lay outside the gene matches. The chain's CDR3 is CASRLRTGRKKLFF. Written as DNA, the CDR3 is TGTGCCAGTCGATTAAGGACAGGGCGGAAAAAACTGTTTTTT.

As to this clonotype: This could be a read error, since a much larger clone is one nucleotide away. The chain employs TRBV12-3 or TRBV12-4 and TRBJ2-7, with D perhaps TRBD1 (6 bases). CDR3 size: 13 residues. CDR3 in DNA: TGTGCCAGCAGTCGTACAGGGTTCGACGAGCGGTACTTC. Encoded protein: CASSRTGFDERYF.

The rearrangement links TRBV5-1 to TRBJ1-1, with unresolved D. V was shortened by 4 bases and J by 0 bases, with 13 bases between the two germline ends. Germline assignment: CDR1 SGHRS and CDR2 YFSETQ. This CDR3 comprises 15 residues. CDR3 residues: CASSPGGGVNTEAFF. The DNA for the CDR3 is TGCGCCAGCAGCCCTGGCGGTGGGGTGAACACTGAAGCTTTCTTT.